Below, 29 T cell receptor beta chains from the same sample are listed, as sequenced in a study of blood T cells in healthy people across ages. Alongside a J-beta primer mix, a sample-barcoded 5' primer served in a second PCR lasting roughly 6 to 11 cycles. TCRdb re-called the 5' RACE reads through MiXCR, storing one row per CDR3 protein. The repertoire holds about 640,000 distinct CDR3 sequences, with about 30% as singletons. Material: blood. The receptor source for this set is a woman of 80 years or more in good health.

This clonotype was seen only a few times. A much larger clone differs from this one at a single base, so this may be a read error. The V call is TRBV7-9, the J call TRBJ2-3, with D hard to call. Per the germline V gene, CDR1 is SEHNR and CDR2 is FQNEAQ (reference sequence). The CDR3 contains 14 residues. This CDR3 reads CASNLVGSTDTQYF. DNA of the CDR3: TGTGCCAGCAACTTAGTAGGGTCTACAGATACGCAGTATTTT. The whole variable domain, filled in from reference TRBV7-9 and TRBJ2-3, reads DTGVSQNPRHKITKRGQNVTFRCDPISEHNRLYWYRQTLGQGPEFLTYFQNEAQLEKSRLLSDRFSAERPKGSFSTLEIQRTEQGDSAMYLCASNLVGSTDTQYFGPGTRLTVL.

The V and J genes are TRBV7-2 and TRBJ2-7; D is ambiguous. TRBJ2-5 explains the end of the DNA better; the J call may be wrong. The CDR3 sequence is 14 residues long. Germline values: CDR1 SGHTA, CDR2 FQGNSA. The CDR3 coding sequence is TGTGCCAGCAGCGCCCCACCTGCGGACGAGACCCAGTACTTC. It is translated as CASSAPPADETQYF.

This clonotype appeared many times. The chain joins TRBV4-3 to TRBJ2-1; TRBD2 agrees at 10 bases. With 0 bases clipped from V and 13 bases from J, the junction kept 6 bases outside the gene matches. This CDR3 is built from 14 residues. Germline V gene lookup returns CDR1 LGHNA and CDR2 YSLEER. CDR3 sequence: CASSQDQGTSEQFF. DNA for the CDR3: TGCGCCAGCAGCCAAGATCAGGGGACTAGCGAACAGTTCTTC.

Concerning this clonotype itself: A junction end diverges from the germline sequence, so it may reflect a read error. The chain has TRBV12-3 or TRBV12-4 and TRBJ1-1; D not certain. The CDR3 runs 13 residues. The CDR3 region has the DNA TGTGCCAGCAGAGCTGGGATGAACATTGAAGCTTTCTTT. Translating gives CASRAGMNIEAFF.

The gene calls are TRBV28 and TRBJ1-2; D call uncertain. Germline CDR1 MDHEN, CDR2 SYDVKM. The CDR3 is 14 residues long. Trimming took 7 bases from V and 1 from J, leaving 13 bases between them. CDR3 in amino acids: CASTQLDRNYGYTF. As DNA, the CDR3 is TGTGCCAGCACCCAACTTGACCGTAACTATGGCTACACCTTC.

The chain uses TRBV7-9 and TRBJ2-5, with 8 positions matching TRBD2. This CDR3 region has 15 residues. The junction had 10 bases not matched to a gene; V was cut back by 8 bases and J by 2 bases. The germline CDR1 and CDR2 sequences are SEHNR and FQNEAQ (reference sequence). Written as DNA, the CDR3 is TGTGCCAGCCTCCGGGGGCGGGAGGCACAAGAGACCCAGTACTTC. Translated, it gives CASLRGREAQETQYF.

The genes are TRBV20-1 and TRBJ2-7, with 7 bases aligning to TRBD2. The end of the DNA fits TRBJ2-5 better, so the J call may be wrong. CDR1 is DFQATT and CDR2 is SNEGSKA in the germline V gene (reference sequence). The CDR3 sequence is 13 residues long. CDR3 in amino acids: CSAPGGRGETQYF. In DNA, the CDR3 is TGCAGTGCACCCGGCGGGAGAGGAGAGACCCAGTACTTC.

This clonotype has more than one count but fewer than ten. The chain combines TRBV6-5 with TRBJ1-2, with TRBD1 matching over 8 bases. Germline V gene lookup returns CDR1 MNHEY and CDR2 SVGAGI. V dropped 6 bases and J dropped 2; count of bases not matched to a gene: 5. There are 14 residues in the CDR3. The CDR3 loop reads CASRRTGSNYGYTF. CDR3 sequence (DNA): TGTGCCAGCAGGCGGACAGGGTCGAACTATGGCTACACCTTC.

This clonotype was seen a few times. J is TRBJ1-1 and V is TRBV12-3 or TRBV12-4, with a possible D match to TRBD1 (5 bases). The V end lost 11 bases, the J end lost 4 bases, and 14 bases lay between the germline ends. CDR3 length: 12 amino acids. DNA of the CDR3: TGTGCCTCCGGGGGGGACGGCACTGAAGCTTTCTTT. It is translated as CASGGDGTEAFF.

Concerning this clonotype itself: This may be a read error: a much more frequent sequence differs by one nucleotide. J is TRBJ2-1 and V is TRBV5-1, with TRBD1 identical over 7 bases. CDR1 and CDR2 (germline): SGHRS, YFSETQ. The CDR3 sequence is 15 residues long. The CDR3 here is CTSSLAFDRAHEQFF. CDR3 nucleotides: TGCACCAGCAGCTTGGCCTTTGACAGGGCCCATGAGCAGTTCTTC. Based on the CDR3 plus reference TRBV5-1 and TRBJ2-1, the full variable domain is KAGVTQTPRYLIKTRGQQVTLSCSPISGHRSVSWYQQTPGQGLQFLFEYFSETQRNKGNFPGRFSGRQFSNSRSEMNVSTLELGDSALYLCTSSLAFDRAHEQFFGPGTRLTVL.

This clonotype has a handful of counts. A much larger clonotype is one base distant, so this may be a read error. In DNA, the CDR3 is TGTGCCAGCGAAAGTCCCCTGACCTACAATGAGCAGTACTTC. Its protein is CASESPLTYNEQYF. V usage is TRBV28 and J usage is TRBJ2-1; D gene uncertain. TRBJ2-7 matches the DNA end more closely, so the J call is doubtful. Germline V lookup: CDR1 MDHEN, CDR2 SYDVKM. There are 14 residues in the CDR3.

This clonotype has only a few counts. J is TRBJ2-3 and V is TRBV7-9, with TRBD1 as a possible D gene (5 bases). Per the germline V gene, CDR1 is SEHNR and CDR2 is FQNEAQ (reference sequence). The V gene lost 1 base and the J gene lost 14 bases, with 10 bases spanning the gap. The CDR3 sequence is 11 residues long. This CDR3 is CASSLGQGLYF. CDR3 nucleotide sequence: TGTGCCAGCAGCTTAGGGCAGGGCTTGTATTTT. Full variable domain (rest looked up from reference TRBV7-9 and TRBJ2-3): DTGVSQNPRHKITKRGQNVTFRCDPISEHNRLYWYRQTLGQGPEFLTYFQNEAQLEKSRLLSDRFSAERPKGSFSTLEIQRTEQGDSAMYLCASSLGQGLYFGPGTRLTVL.

This clonotype was counted ten times or more. V usage is TRBV30 and J usage is TRBJ1-2; D is unresolved. This CDR3 comprises 13 residues. Deletions cut 0 bases from V and 6 bases from J, with 11 bases between. CDR1 is GTSNPN and CDR2 is SVGIG in the germline V gene (reference sequence). The CDR3 coding sequence is TGTGCCTGGAGTGTAGCCGGGATCCATGGCTACACCTTC. This gives the protein CAWSVAGIHGYTF.

The V gene is TRBV12-3 or TRBV12-4, the J gene TRBJ1-5, with 9 bases fitting TRBD1. The J segment lost 10 bases and the V segment lost 4 bases, leaving 11 bases of the junction unmatched. This CDR3 contains 15 residues. The CDR3 loop reads CASSSGQGVASPQHF. CDR3 bases: TGTGCCAGCAGTTCGGGACAGGGAGTCGCGAGTCCCCAGCATTTT.

This clonotype was found a few times. This chain links TRBV10-3 with TRBJ2-7; D is unclear. The V gene lost 6 bases and the J gene lost 2 bases, with 17 bases spanning the gap. CDR3 length: 15 amino acids. The germline gives CDR1 ENHRY, CDR2 SYGVKD. In DNA form, the CDR3 reads TGTGCCATCAGCAGCCCGTCCGGGCCAGCCTACGAGCAGTACTTC. Translation gives CAISSPSGPAYEQYF.

Points on this clonotype: A much larger clonotype is one base distant, so this may be a read error. The chain links TRBV11-2 to TRBJ1-2; 8 bases align to TRBD1. Germline assignment: CDR1 SGHAT and CDR2 FQNNGV. This CDR3 is 13 amino acids long. V shed 5 bases and J 6 bases; nucleotides not matched to a gene: 5. CDR3 sequence reads: CASSPHRGDGYTF. The CDR3 region has the DNA TGTGCCAGCAGCCCCCACAGGGGGGATGGCTACACCTTC.

About this clonotype: A much bigger clone sits one base away, suggesting this may be a read error. The V gene is TRBV7-2, the J gene TRBJ2-1; no firm D call. The J call may not be correct, given that the DNA end is closer to TRBJ2-7. In germline, CDR1 is SGHTA, CDR2 FQGNSA. The CDR3 contains 12 residues. The CDR3 sequence is CASSPFYNEQYF. The CDR3 nucleotides read TGTGCCAGCAGTCCGTTTTACAATGAGCAGTACTTC.

Regarding this clonotype: A read error may explain this, as a much larger clone is one base away. The chain is built from TRBV6-2 or TRBV6-3 and TRBJ2-3; 7 nucleotides align to TRBD2. This CDR3 comprises 15 residues. CDR1 and CDR2 (germline): MNHEY, SVGEGT. The V gene end was trimmed by 7 bases and the J gene end by 4 bases; junction bases not matched to a gene: 11. The CDR3 loop is CASTKASAGADTQYF. The CDR3 DNA sequence: TGTGCCAGCACCAAGGCTTCCGCGGGGGCAGATACGCAGTATTTT.

This clonotype occurred many times. The chain is built from TRBV21-1 and TRBJ2-5; TRBD1 was called by the table and not checked on the DNA. TRBV21-1 is labeled a pseudogene. The CDR3 has 13 residues. CDR3 bases: TGTGCCAGCAGCAAAGGGGGGATGGAGACCCAGTACTTC. It codes for CASSKGGMETQYF.

This clonotype was counted many times. This rearrangement joins TRBV7-2 to TRBJ1-2; D may be TRBD1 (6 bases). V lost 5 bases and J 0 bases, leaving 13 bases between the germline ends. CDR1 SGHTA and CDR2 FQGNSA come from the germline V gene. The CDR3 spans 15 residues. Here the CDR3 reads CASSVKTGTNYGYTF. In DNA form, the CDR3 reads TGTGCCAGCAGCGTTAAAACAGGGACTAACTATGGCTACACCTTC. Supplemented by reference TRBV7-2 and TRBJ1-2, the full variable domain reads GAGVSQSPSNKVTEKGKDVELRCDPISGHTALYWYRQSLGQGLEFLIYFQGNSAPDKSGLPSDRFSAERTGGSVSTLTIQRTQQEDSAVYLCASSVKTGTNYGYTFGSGTRLTVV.

About this clonotype: A read error may explain this, as a much larger clone is one base away. The rearrangement uses TRBV20-1 and TRBJ2-5; 9 bases are shared with TRBD2. Germline loops: CDR1 DFQATT, CDR2 SNEGSKA (reference sequence). This CDR3 region has 15 residues. The CDR3 reads CSARFASGVQETRYF. CDR3 in DNA: TGCAGTGCTAGATTTGCTAGCGGGGTGCAAGAGACCCGGTACTTC.

This clonotype was detected many times. The chain recombines TRBV28 with TRBJ2-5; possibly TRBD2 for D (7 bases). The germline gives CDR1 MDHEN, CDR2 SYDVKM. This CDR3 is 15 amino acids long. Trimming stripped 3 bases from V and 2 bases from J, with 13 bases between. CDR3 amino acids: CASSFKGGWQETQYF. As DNA, the CDR3 is TGTGCCAGCAGTTTCAAGGGGGGGTGGCAAGAGACCCAGTACTTC.

The chain employs TRBV12-3 or TRBV12-4 and TRBJ2-3; D call uncertain. The ends were cut back, 7 bases at V and 4 bases at J, with 18 bases in the middle. This CDR3 region has 15 residues. CDR3 in DNA: TGTGCCAGCACCATCATAAGGGTAACTTCAGATACGCAGTATTTT. Its protein is CASTIIRVTSDTQYF.

There are many counts of this clonotype. J is TRBJ2-6 and V is TRBV19; D may be TRBD1 (6 bases). There are 16 residues in the CDR3. V dropped 4 bases and J dropped 0 bases, with 10 bases sitting between them. Germline CDR1 LNHDA, CDR2 SQIVND (reference sequence). In DNA, the CDR3 is TGTGCCAGTAGTACAGGACAGTTCTCTGGGGCCAACGTCCTGACTTTC. It specifies CASSTGQFSGANVLTF. Supplemented by reference TRBV19 and TRBJ2-6, the full variable domain reads DGGITQSPKYLFRKEGQNVTLSCEQNLNHDAMYWYRQDPGQGLRLIYYSQIVNDFQKGDIAEGYSVSREKKESFPLTVTSAQKNPTAFYLCASSTGQFSGANVLTFGAGSRLTVL.

This clonotype was picked up many times. The gene calls are TRBV29-1 and TRBJ1-2; D may be TRBD1 (6 bases). Germline assignment: CDR1 SQVTM and CDR2 ANQGSEA. V was cut by 1 base and J by 8 bases, with 11 bases left in between. This CDR3 has 12 amino acids. CDR3 in amino acids: CSVEGTVGGYTF. The CDR3 DNA follows: TGCAGCGTTGAAGGGACAGTTGGGGGCTACACCTTC.

This clonotype has a handful of counts. A much larger clone differs from this one at a single base, so this may be a read error. The chain employs TRBV20-1 and TRBJ2-7; D is uncertain. Per germline, CDR1 DFQATT and CDR2 SNEGSKA (reference sequence). The CDR3 totals 13 residues. The ends were cut back, 6 bases at V and 4 bases at J, with 16 bases in the middle. CDR3 DNA: TGCAGTGCCCTCCCCCCGGGCTGGTACGAGCAGTACTTC. This codes for CSALPPGWYEQYF.

The rearrangement links TRBV5-1 to TRBJ1-1, with D hard to call. Trimming pared 5 bases from V and 1 base from J, leaving 15 bases between. This CDR3 comprises 15 residues. Germline V gives CDR1 SGHRS, CDR2 YFSETQ. The CDR3 coding sequence is TGCGCCAGCAGTCCCTTATCAGAGAGGAACACTGAAGCTTTCTTT. Protein: CASSPLSERNTEAFF.

The V gene is TRBV27, the J gene TRBJ2-6; D is perhaps TRBD2 (7 bases). V lost 3 bases, J lost 2 bases, and 17 bases lay in between. CDR1 and CDR2 (germline): MNHEY, SMNVEV (reference sequence). The CDR3 has 18 residues. CDR3: CASSFRGGTRAGANVLTF. The CDR3 nucleotides are TGTGCCAGCAGTTTCAGGGGAGGGACACGCGCTGGGGCCAACGTCCTGACTTTC. The entire variable domain, with the rest obtained from reference TRBV27 and TRBJ2-6, is as follows: EAQVTQNPRYLITVTGKKLTVTCSQNMNHEYMSWYRQDPGLGLRQIYYSMNVEVTDKGDVPEGYKVSRKEKRNFPLILESPSPNQTSLYFCASSFRGGTRAGANVLTFGAGSRLTVL.

This clonotype came up many times. This chain links TRBV7-9 with TRBJ1-4; no firm D call. Trimming took 3 bases from V and 11 from J, leaving 16 bases between them. The CDR3 sequence is 14 residues long. CDR1 is SEHNR, CDR2 FQNEAQ, per germline (reference sequence). As DNA, the CDR3 is TGTGCCAGCAGCTTGGCTGGACCGAAAGGGAAACTGTTTTTT. As protein: CASSLAGPKGKLFF.